This record covers a single T cell receptor beta chain. No antigen is known for it. This specimen belongs to a study of T cell responses to AZD1222 COVID-19 vaccine. Germline V gene data show CDR1 as MDHEN and CDR2 as SYDVKM. The length of the CDR3 is 18 residues. V was trimmed by 6 bases and J by 0 bases, leaving 21 bases between them. Method: immunoSEQ multiplex PCR; TCRdb's copy keeps in-frame clones and lacks some. The table includes about 85,000 clones, 89% detected once. Overall study findings and caveats: Repertoires were obtained solely post-peak T cell response. CD4 TCRs linked to vaccination spanned spike, dominating at 160-218 and 743-854. There were mostly white British donors and more females than males, and clonal diversity was possibly underestimated. Spike-specific TCR breadth and depth went up after people got two AZD1222 doses.

This specimen consisted of peripheral blood, obtained on day 0 of AZD1222 vaccination. The TCR originated in an adult in good health. V and J are TRBV28 and TRBJ2-4; tentatively, D is TRBD2 (7 bases). CDR3 loop: CASRGGPSGAIAKNIQYF. CDR3 DNA sequence: TGTGCCAGCAGAGGGGGTCCTAGCGGAGCCATAGCCAAAAACATTCAGTACTTC.